The 2 T cell receptor beta chains below were found in one sample sequenced in a study of shared clonotypes between healthy human individuals. Naive CD8 isolation took CD45RO-negative cells positively selected for CCR7 and excluded terminally differentiated effector memory CD45RA+ cells. Produced via immunoSEQ multiplex PCR; TCRdb's table is partial and in-frame only. This table holds about 600,000 clones, roughly 98% found once. Sequenced input: naive CD8+ T cells sorted from blood. All receptors come from a man aged 25 to 40 in good health.

The chain carries TRBV5-1 and TRBJ2-3; D is perhaps TRBD1 or TRBD2 (5 bases each). This CDR3 has 18 residues. CDR1 is SGHRS, CDR2 YFSETQ, per germline. Trimming left V 3 bases short and J 0 bases short, with 20 bases between. CDR3 loop: CASSSAPVRGPSTDTQYF. The DNA of the CDR3 is TGCGCCAGCAGCTCCGCTCCCGTACGGGGCCCTAGCACAGATACGCAGTATTTT.

This clone was detected a few times. This chain joins TRBV11-2 and TRBJ2-7, with 8 nucleotides matching TRBD1. The trim removed 1 base at V and 2 bases at J, leaving 10 bases unmatched. The CDR3 spans 17 residues. Germline V gene data show CDR1 as SGHAT and CDR2 as FQNNGV. CDR3 coding DNA: TGTGCCAGCAGCTTAGCAACACAGGGGGTATATCCCTACGAGCAGTACTTC. As protein: CASSLATQGVYPYEQYF.